This T cell receptor (beta chain) was recovered during a study of tumor and adjacent non-tumor tissue in lung cancer (dated by TCRdb to the late 2010s). Turning to the overall study: Of the cohort, roughly 12 patients had adenocarcinoma, 2 had squamous cell carcinoma and 1 had small cell lung cancer. Among the roughly 15 patients, ages ranged from roughly 30 to 85 years, about 10 were men and 5 were women, and disease was TNM stage I to III. A total of around 130,000,000 productive TCRbeta reads were generated by sequencing, corresponding to an average of around 4 million reads per sample. Using bulk TCRbeta repertoires from over twelve lung cancer patients, the study set lung tumor tissue side by side with matched distant non-tumor lung tissue. A few dozen paired specimens, one tumor and one normal lung sample per patient, were profiled by TCRbeta CDR3 sequencing.

Inclusive of both ends, the CDR3 amounts to 16 amino acids. Here the CDR3 DNA is all that survives: 48 bases in frame from base 1. CDR1 and CDR2, looked up from the germline V gene, are LGHNA and YSLEER. Relative to germline, V is missing 8 bases and J is missing 5 bases, with 13 bases of the junction outside any gene match. Receptor libraries were prepared by multiplex PCR. The instrument was an Illumina HiSeq 2500. TCRbeta libraries were constructed through three rounds of nested PCR with primers (Table S4) according to protocols adapted from ARM-PCR. PCR products of 200-500 bp were gel-excised and purified with the QIAquick gel extraction kit before sequencing. Per the authors' processing: Trimmomatic was used to clean the reads, FLASH merged the cleaned reads into complete CDR3 sequences, and MiTCR assigned the sequences to V(D)J germline segments. Clonal diversity was computed as the inverse Simpson's index with VDJtools. In-frame sequences without a premature stop codon were defined as productive reads. TCRdb itself trimmed the public reads at Q25 with fastp, ran MiXCR and retained productive beta chains. A single entry per CDR3 protein holds the most common genes and DNA from its merged rows. These V and J calls rely on TCRdb rather than the paper's analysis. The sample records around 210,000 distinct CDR3 sequences, around 70% of which are singletons. The ten largest clonotypes hold under 30% of the sample.

Bulk unsorted tissue served as the source for RNA extraction, and RNA quality was assessed using a NanoDrop ND-1000 and an Agilent 2100. All donors had newly diagnosed lung cancer, had not received prior chemotherapy, and were admitted for thoracic surgery in China between August and November 2014. The study excluded patients who had received radiotherapy or chemotherapy before or who had another cancer at the same time. Pieces of surgical tissue measuring about 1-2.3 cm3 were kept in RNAlater solution and held at -80 degrees C until needed. The paper as a whole reports these results and caveats: The top 100 clones accounted for a significantly larger cumulative portion of the repertoire in normal lung than in tumor tissue. Only about 15 patients were in the cohort, and the authors stated that larger samples and more detailed clinical data are needed. TCR diversity (inverse Simpson) was significantly higher in tumor than in normal lung tissue (about 400 vs 180, P = 0.0075, Mann-Whitney U test). TCR diversity was significantly higher in younger patients, and higher tumor TCR diversity was associated with shorter overall and disease-free survival. Peripheral blood was not sequenced, so blood TCRbeta repertoires were not examined in the lung cancer patients of the study. Neither the sequencing platform nor unique molecular identifiers are named or mentioned anywhere in the methods.

Details on this clonotype: It lacks a known antigen. A clone one base away is much larger, so this may be a read error. A read error is likely, as this CDR3 ends without the conserved phenylalanine or tryptophan.

This receptor chain uses TRBV4-3 and TRBJ2-2; 8 of the junction bases match TRBD2. Input material: lung tumor tissue. This TCR derives from a man in his sixties with non-small cell lung cancer. CDR3 sequence: CASSPGGGLPTGELFL. The nucleotide sequence is given as TGCGCCAGCTCGCCGGGGGGGGGACTACCAACCGGGGAGCTGTTTCTT.